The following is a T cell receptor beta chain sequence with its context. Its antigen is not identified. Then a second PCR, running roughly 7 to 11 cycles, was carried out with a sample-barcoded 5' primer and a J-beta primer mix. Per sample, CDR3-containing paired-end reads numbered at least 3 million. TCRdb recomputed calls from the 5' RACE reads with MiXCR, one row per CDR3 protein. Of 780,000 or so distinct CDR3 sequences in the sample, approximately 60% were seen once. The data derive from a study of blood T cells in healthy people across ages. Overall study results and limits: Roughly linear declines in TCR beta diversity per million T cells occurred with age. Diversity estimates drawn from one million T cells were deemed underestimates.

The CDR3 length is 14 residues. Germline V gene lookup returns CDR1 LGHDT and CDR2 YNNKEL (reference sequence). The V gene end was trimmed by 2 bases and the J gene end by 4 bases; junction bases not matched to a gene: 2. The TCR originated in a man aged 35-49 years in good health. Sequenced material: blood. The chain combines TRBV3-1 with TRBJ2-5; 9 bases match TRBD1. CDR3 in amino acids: CASSQRGQGETQYF. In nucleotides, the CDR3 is TGTGCCAGCAGCCAACGGGGACAGGGAGAGACCCAGTACTTC.